A single sample gave rise to the 2 T cell receptor beta chains below, sequenced in a study of cytomegalovirus exposure and HLA in healthy donors. Primers for the PCR totalled 60 Vbeta and 13 Jbeta. Clones were read by immunoSEQ multiplex PCR, and TCRdb kept only the in-frame ones, dropping some. The sample lists about 120,000 clones; 63% were seen once. Sequencing used PBMCs. These TCRs come from a man in his forties in good health and CMV-seropositive.

J is TRBJ2-1 and V is TRBV6-5; TRBD1 matches at 7 bases. In germline, CDR1 is MNHEY, CDR2 SVGAGI. The CDR3 length is 15 residues. The ends lost 5 bases at V and 4 bases at J; junction bases unmatched: 8. The DNA of the CDR3 is TGTGCCAGCAGTAGAGGACAGGTTCGTTACAATGAGCAGTTCTTC. Protein product: CASSRGQVRYNEQFF.

The rearrangement uses TRBV15 and TRBJ1-2, with no clear D. In germline, CDR1 is LNHNV, CDR2 YYDKDF (reference sequence). This CDR3 spans 16 amino acids. Trimming left V 0 bases short and J 9 bases short, with 20 bases between. The CDR3 DNA is TGTGCCACCAGCAGAGAGACATTATCCAGAGCCCCCCGCTACACCTTC. It translates to CATSRETLSRAPRYTF. The full variable domain, rest sourced from reference TRBV15 and TRBJ1-2, is DAMVIQNPRYQVTQFGKPVTLSCSQTLNHNVMYWYQQKSSQAPKLLFHYYDKDFNNEADTPDNFQSRRPNTSFCFLDIRSPGLGDTAMYLCATSRETLSRAPRYTFGSGTRLTVV.